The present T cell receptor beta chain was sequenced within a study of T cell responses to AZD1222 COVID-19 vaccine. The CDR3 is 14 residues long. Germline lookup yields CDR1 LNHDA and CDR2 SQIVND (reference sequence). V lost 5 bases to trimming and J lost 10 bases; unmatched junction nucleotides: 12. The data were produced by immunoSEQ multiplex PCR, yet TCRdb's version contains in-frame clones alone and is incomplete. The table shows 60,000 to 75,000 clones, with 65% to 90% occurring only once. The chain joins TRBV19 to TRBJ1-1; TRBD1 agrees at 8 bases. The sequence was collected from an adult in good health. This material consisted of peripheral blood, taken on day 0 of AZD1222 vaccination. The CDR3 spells CASSSQDRDTRAFF. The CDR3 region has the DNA TGTGCCAGTAGTTCCCAGGACAGGGATACACGAGCTTTCTTT.